The entry that follows covers one TCR beta chain sequence. The antigen is not known. The CDR3 is 14 residues long. Germline V lookup: CDR1 DFQATT, CDR2 SNEGSKA (reference sequence). Trimming stripped 5 bases from V and 0 bases from J, with 11 bases between. Each donor supplied approximately 10 milliliters of peripheral blood. The data belong to a study of blood T cells in healthy people across ages. Study observations and caveats: More naive CD4+ cells and higher diversity were found in long-lived than in aged donors. The percentage of naive T cells correlated strongly with TCR beta diversity.

With a J-beta primer mix and a sample-barcoded 5' primer, a second PCR ran 7 to 11 cycles. Using its own MiXCR run on the 5' RACE reads, TCRdb lists one record per CDR3 protein. The sample has over a million distinct CDR3 sequences; approximately 25% are singletons. These data were also reused for a study on T cells of mothers and their children. That study adds: In the second PCR, M1S primer introduced barcodes and 2-4 random bases.

What was sequenced was blood. The TCR comes from a girl aged 2 to 9 in good health. The V gene is TRBV20-1, the J gene TRBJ2-1; no definite D call. The CDR3 loop is CSADGRSSYNEQFF. The CDR3 DNA sequence: TGCAGTGCTGACGGACGGAGCTCCTACAATGAGCAGTTCTTC.